This is a list of T cell receptor beta chains from one sample in a study of OX40 agonist ivuxolimab in advanced cancers. TCRdb's table, derived via immunoSEQ multiplex PCR, lists solely in-frame clones and lacks some. The sample includes just over 50,000 clones, 65% to 85% seen only once; the top ten take approximately 2%. The sample consisted of CD4+ or CD8+ T cells sorted from blood, taken in a trial of the OX40 agonist ivuxolimab. These receptors all stem from an adult with an advanced solid tumor such as melanoma, head and neck, liver or kidney cancer. Both conserved end residues are part of each CDR3. Each record gives: D gene, clone size, V gene, J gene, CDR3 protein, CDR3 DNA. A D gene is named only where the DNA matches it firmly. Where a row states a size, it is once, few, many or the class of an expanded clone; other rows omit it.

>.|few|TRBV27|TRBJ2-1
CASRPQVLSYNEQFF
TGTGCCAGCAGACCGCAGGTCCTCTCCTACAATGAGCAGTTCTTC
>TRBD2|few|TRBV5-4|TRBJ2-7
CASSYGLAGLYEQYF
TGTGCCAGCAGCTACGGACTAGCGGGGCTCTACGAGCAGTACTTC
>TRBD1|.|TRBV14|TRBJ2-7
CASSPRTGGSEQYF
TGTGCCAGCAGCCCCAGGACAGGGGGGAGCGAGCAGTACTTC
>TRBD1|.|TRBV7-6|TRBJ2-5
CASSGTGIQLVQYF
TGTGCCAGCAGCGGGACAGGCATTCAGCTTGTGCAGTACTTC
>TRBD1|medium-sized|TRBV19|TRBJ1-4
CASSDRGIGNEKLFF
TGTGCCAGTAGTGACAGGGGCATCGGTAATGAAAAACTGTTTTTT
>TRBD2|few|TRBV10-3|TRBJ2-7
CAISGLAGVYEQYF
TGTGCCATCAGTGGACTAGCGGGAGTCTACGAGCAGTACTTC
>TRBD1|.|TRBV5-1|TRBJ2-5
CASSFRDRQETQYF
TGCGCCAGCAGCTTCCGGGACAGGCAAGAGACCCAGTACTTC
>TRBD2|.|TRBV28|TRBJ2-1
CASSLRGLANNEQFF
TGTGCCAGCAGTTTAAGGGGACTAGCGAACAATGAGCAGTTCTTC
>TRBD2|.|TRBV6-6|TRBJ2-5
CASSPGLAGQETQYF
TGTGCCAGCAGCCCCGGACTAGCGGGACAAGAGACCCAGTACTTC
>TRBD1|few|TRBV30|TRBJ1-3
CAWQRDRAAGNTIYF
TGTGCCTGGCAACGGGACAGAGCCGCTGGAAACACCATATATTTT
>.|.|TRBV4-1|TRBJ1-5
CASSQDFPRGNQPQHF
TGCGCCAGCAGCCAAGATTTCCCCCGGGGCAATCAGCCCCAGCATTTT
>.|.|TRBV10-1|TRBJ1-1
CASSEGTALNTEAFF
TGCGCCAGCAGTGAGGGAACAGCCTTGAACACTGAAGCTTTCTTT
>.|.|TRBV10-3|TRBJ1-1
CAIRIMVGGDTEAFF
TGTGCCATCAGGATTATGGTGGGCGGGGACACTGAAGCTTTCTTT
>.|.|TRBV19|TRBJ1-2
CASRSGSANYGYTF
TGTGCCAGCCGATCCGGATCCGCTAACTATGGCTACACCTTC
>.|.|TRBV18|TRBJ1-4
CASSPGTPATNEKLFF
TGTGCCAGCTCACCCGGGACACCGGCAACTAATGAAAAACTGTTTTTT
>TRBD2|.|TRBV7-3|TRBJ2-3
CASSLTGAGGSTDTQYF
TGTGCCAGCAGCTTAACGGGCGCGGGAGGCAGTACAGATACGCAGTATTTT